Detailed here is one T cell receptor beta chain. This clone has only one observation. The specificity of this receptor is unknown. Base qualities are missing; no much larger clone stands one base away. The immunoSEQ Assay was the method used to sequence TCRbeta CDR3 regions. After extraction, genomic DNA underwent amplification by bias-controlled multiplex PCR, followed by high-throughput sequencing. In the source study's methods: Collapsing and filtering of sequences were performed to quantify the absolute abundance of each unique TCRbeta CDR3 region. T cell fraction was estimated by normalizing TCRbeta template counts to usable DNA, with usable DNA measured through amplification of reference genes found in all nucleated cells. Repertoire TCRs were annotated as SARS-CoV-2-specific when V gene, CDR3 amino acid sequence and J gene were exactly matched to a known reactive TCR set. The reference SARS-CoV-2 TCR set was obtained from MIRA and was filtered for enrichment in COVID-19-positive ImmuneCODE repertoires, whereby public or cross-reactive TCRs were removed. Using the MIRA antigens, annotated TCRs were further analysed by specific ORF or by position within an ORF. Depth was the summed frequency of annotated unique rearrangements, while breadth was defined as annotated unique rearrangements over total unique productive rearrangements. Two-sided Wilcoxon rank-sum tests were applied when comparing TCR breadth between groups. The table comes from immuneACCESS by way of TCRdb, which keeps in-frame sequences with V and J called. Part of the clones is missing from these tables; in studies checked, under half for an unresolved V gene and the rest for unknown reasons. V and J calls and clone size are as listed in that table; D and trimming were resolved from the DNA. Present in this sample are about 350,000 clones, 92% of which were seen just once. The top ten clones comprise under 5% of the sample.

The data originate from a study of Ad26.COV2.S vaccination and SARS-CoV-2 variants (dated by TCRdb to the early 2020s). With respect to the entire study: TCRbeta repertoire sequencing served as the tool for gauging how specific and how broad the SARS-CoV-2-reactive T cell receptors were following Ad26.COV2.S vaccination. A total of 32 samples were included in the TCR-sequenced set, comprising around 19 Ad26.COV2.S vaccine recipients, 5 placebo recipients and 8 SARS-CoV-2 convalescent individuals. Beyond this particular receptor, the publication reports: After vaccination, spike-specific CD8+ and CD4+ T cell responses were reported to show substantial breadth. Spike-specific TCR breadth was higher in Ad26.COV2.S recipients than in placebo recipients (P = 0.0014). Vaccine and placebo recipients had similar non-spike TCR breadth, a finding consistent with the vaccine containing only spike. The authors noted that the TCR breadth and depth analyses may have underestimated total T cell responses.

The CDR3 sequence holds 15 residues, the cysteine and phenylalanine included. The retained sequence is limited to the CDR3, 45 bases, with the frame set at the first base. CDR1 is given as SGHTA and CDR2 as FQGTGA, both from the germline V gene. V was cut back by 1 base and J by 2 bases, leaving a gap of 10 bases between them. The sample's time point label, in plain terms: individuals recovered from natural SARS-CoV-2 infection. Recombination linked TRBV7-3 to TRBJ2-3; possibly the D gene is TRBD1, per 5 matching bases. The sample in question was peripheral blood, obtained after recovery from COVID-19. The clonotype comes from a human donor who had recovered from COVID-19. The CDR3 region has the sequence CASSLRGRDTDTQYF. The nucleotides read TGTGCCAGCAGCTTAAGAGGCAGGGACACAGATACGCAGTATTTT.